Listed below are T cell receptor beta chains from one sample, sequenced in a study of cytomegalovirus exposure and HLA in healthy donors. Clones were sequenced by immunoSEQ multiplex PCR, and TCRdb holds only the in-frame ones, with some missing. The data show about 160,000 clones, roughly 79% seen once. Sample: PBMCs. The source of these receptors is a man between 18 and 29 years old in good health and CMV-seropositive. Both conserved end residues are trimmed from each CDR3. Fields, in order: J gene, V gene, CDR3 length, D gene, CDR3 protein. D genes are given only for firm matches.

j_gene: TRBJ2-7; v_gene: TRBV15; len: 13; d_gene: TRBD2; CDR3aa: ATSRAGTSRNEQY
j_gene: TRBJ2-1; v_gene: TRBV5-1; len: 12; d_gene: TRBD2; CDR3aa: ASSFLAEINEQF
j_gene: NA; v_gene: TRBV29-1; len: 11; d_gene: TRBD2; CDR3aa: SVEVGLAAEQY
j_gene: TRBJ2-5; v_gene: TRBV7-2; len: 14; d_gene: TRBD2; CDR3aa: ASSGTSGRVEETQY
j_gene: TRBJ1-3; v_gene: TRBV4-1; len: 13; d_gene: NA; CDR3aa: ASSQGRDTGNTIY
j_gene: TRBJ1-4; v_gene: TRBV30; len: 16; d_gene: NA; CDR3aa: AWRFRGAGSIGNEKLF
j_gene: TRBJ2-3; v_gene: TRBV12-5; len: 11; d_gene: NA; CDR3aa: ASGLAGGDTQY
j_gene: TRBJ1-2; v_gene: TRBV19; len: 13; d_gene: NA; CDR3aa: ASSWGRMDNYGYT
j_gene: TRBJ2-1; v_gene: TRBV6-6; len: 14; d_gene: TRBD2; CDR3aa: ASSWRLAGASNEQF
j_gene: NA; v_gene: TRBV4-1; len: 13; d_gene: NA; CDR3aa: ASSQVSSPRYEQY
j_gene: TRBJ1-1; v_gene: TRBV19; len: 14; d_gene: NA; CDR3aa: ASSIGLGTKNTEAF
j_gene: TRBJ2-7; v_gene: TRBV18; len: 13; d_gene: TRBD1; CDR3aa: ASSQKTGPPYEQY
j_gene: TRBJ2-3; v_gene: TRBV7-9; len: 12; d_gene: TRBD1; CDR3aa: ASSNTGDTDTQY
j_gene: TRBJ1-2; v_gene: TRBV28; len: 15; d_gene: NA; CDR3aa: ASRWPLWAGSDYGYT
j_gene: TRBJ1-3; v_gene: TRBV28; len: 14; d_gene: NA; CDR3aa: ASSYNREWSGNTIY
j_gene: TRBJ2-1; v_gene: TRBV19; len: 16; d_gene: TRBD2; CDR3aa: ASNTLAGGPYGYNEQF
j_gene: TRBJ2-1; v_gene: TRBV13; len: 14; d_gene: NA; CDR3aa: ASSQNSMLSYNEQF
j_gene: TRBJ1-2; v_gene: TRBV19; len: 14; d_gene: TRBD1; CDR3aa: ASSSPYGTDQYGYT
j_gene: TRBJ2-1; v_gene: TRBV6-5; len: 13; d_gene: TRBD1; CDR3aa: ASSPGTGVYNEQF
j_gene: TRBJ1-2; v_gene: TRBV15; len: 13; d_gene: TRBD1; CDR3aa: ATSTHGQGRFGYT
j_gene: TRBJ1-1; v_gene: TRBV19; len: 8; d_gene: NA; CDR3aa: ASKAAEAF
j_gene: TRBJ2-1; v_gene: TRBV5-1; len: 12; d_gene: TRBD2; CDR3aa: ASSSPKLAGLQF
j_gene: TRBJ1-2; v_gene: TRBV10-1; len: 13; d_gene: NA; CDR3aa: ASRGKGESHYGYT
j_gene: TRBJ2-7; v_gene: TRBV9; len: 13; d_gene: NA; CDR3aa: ASSVGSGPSYEQY
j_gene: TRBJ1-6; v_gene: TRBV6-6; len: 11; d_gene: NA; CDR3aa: ASSRASDSPLH
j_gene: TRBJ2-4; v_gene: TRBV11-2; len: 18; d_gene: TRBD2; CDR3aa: ASSLDPGTGGDLAKNIQY
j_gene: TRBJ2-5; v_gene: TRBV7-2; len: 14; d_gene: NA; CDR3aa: ASSLTSGGARETQY
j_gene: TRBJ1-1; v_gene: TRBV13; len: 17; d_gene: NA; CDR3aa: ASSYPSGVDFSFRGEAF
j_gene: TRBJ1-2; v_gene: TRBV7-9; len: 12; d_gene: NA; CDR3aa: ASSLKETVYGYT
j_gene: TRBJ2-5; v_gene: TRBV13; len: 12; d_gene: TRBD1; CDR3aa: ASSLGDRGVTQY
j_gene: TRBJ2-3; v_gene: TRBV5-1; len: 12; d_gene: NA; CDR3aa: ASSIGQSTDTQY
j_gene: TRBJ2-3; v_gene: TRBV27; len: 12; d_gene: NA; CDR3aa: ASAGGYNTDTQY
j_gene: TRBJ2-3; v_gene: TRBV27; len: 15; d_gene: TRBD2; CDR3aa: ASSPILLAGVGDTQY
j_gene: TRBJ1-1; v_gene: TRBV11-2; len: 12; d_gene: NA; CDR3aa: ASSGRGLNTEAF
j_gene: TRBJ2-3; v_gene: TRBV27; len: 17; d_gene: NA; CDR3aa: ASSGGQGGTSKFTDTQY
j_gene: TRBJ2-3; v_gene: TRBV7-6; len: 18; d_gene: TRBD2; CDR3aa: ASSHPGRASGEASTDTQY
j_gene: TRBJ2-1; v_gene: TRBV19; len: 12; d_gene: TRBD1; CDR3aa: ASSPTGGYNEQF
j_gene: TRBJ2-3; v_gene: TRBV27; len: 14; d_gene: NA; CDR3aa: ASSLGVLVPTDTQY
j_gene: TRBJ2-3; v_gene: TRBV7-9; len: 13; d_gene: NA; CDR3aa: ASSFRGRLSDTQY
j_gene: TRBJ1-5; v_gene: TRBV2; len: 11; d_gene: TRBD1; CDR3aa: ASRETGNQPQH
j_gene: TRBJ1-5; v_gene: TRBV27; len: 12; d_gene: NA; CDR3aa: ASSAFLWSQPQH
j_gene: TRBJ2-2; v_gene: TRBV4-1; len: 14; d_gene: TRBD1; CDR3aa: ASSQRDRGRSGELF
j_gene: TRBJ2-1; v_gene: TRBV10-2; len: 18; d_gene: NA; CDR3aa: ASSESTDTSGDTFYNEQF
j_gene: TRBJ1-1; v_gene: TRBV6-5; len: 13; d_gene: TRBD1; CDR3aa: ASSQTGTGGTEAF
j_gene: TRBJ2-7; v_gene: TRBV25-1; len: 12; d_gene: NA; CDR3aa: ASSEGLRPYEQY
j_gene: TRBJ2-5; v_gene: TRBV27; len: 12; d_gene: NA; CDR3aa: ASSLDSGQETRY
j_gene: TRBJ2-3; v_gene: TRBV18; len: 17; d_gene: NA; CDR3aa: ASSPPVGLRGGSTDTQY
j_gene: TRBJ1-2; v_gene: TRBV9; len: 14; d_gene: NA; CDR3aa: ASSVGWTAVHYGYT
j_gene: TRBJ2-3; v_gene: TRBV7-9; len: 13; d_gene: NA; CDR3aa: ASSLGSGVTDTQY
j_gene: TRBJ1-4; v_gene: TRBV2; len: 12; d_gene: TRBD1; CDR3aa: ASLSTGVREKLF
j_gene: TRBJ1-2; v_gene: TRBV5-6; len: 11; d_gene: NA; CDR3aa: ASSPNPGHGYT
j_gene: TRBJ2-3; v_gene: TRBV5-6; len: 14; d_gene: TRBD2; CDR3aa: ASSPTSAGGSDTQY
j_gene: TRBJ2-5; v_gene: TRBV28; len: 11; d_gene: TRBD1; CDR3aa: ASSKGQQETQY
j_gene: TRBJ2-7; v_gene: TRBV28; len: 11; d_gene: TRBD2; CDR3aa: ASLSSGIYEQY
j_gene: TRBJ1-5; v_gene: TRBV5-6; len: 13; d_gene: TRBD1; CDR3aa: ASSPGTGANQPQH